This T cell receptor (beta chain) derives from a study of shared clonotypes between healthy human individuals. General study findings and limits: Generally, estimated richness proved larger in naive subsets than it did in memory subsets. Genetic and exposure-history diversity was limited by the small donor number. Clonotypes that were shared across a handful of donors made up around 5% of naive CD4 clonotypes.

V lost 5 bases, J lost 2 bases, and 16 bases lay in between. The CDR3 consists of 15 residues. The germline gives CDR1 MNHEY, CDR2 SMNVEV (reference sequence). Per the original data handling: Junction-only sequences without quality scores came from ImmunoSEQ, so filtering differed. The assay was immunoSEQ multiplex PCR, and TCRdb's table has in-frame clones only and misses some. V and J calls plus clone size are reproduced from that table; the DNA served to infer D and trimming. This table holds fewer than 1.8 million clones, about 98.5% found once. As concerns this clone: Its antigen is still unknown.

The sequencing sample was made of naive CD4+ T cells sorted from blood. The subset is: CD45RA+ positively selected. The V gene is TRBV27, the J gene TRBJ2-7, with a weak D call TRBD1 (6 bases). The sequence was collected from a young man in good health. CDR3 loop: CASSPKQGSAYEQYF. CDR3 DNA sequence: TGTGCCAGCAGTCCTAAACAGGGCTCCGCCTACGAGCAGTACTTC.